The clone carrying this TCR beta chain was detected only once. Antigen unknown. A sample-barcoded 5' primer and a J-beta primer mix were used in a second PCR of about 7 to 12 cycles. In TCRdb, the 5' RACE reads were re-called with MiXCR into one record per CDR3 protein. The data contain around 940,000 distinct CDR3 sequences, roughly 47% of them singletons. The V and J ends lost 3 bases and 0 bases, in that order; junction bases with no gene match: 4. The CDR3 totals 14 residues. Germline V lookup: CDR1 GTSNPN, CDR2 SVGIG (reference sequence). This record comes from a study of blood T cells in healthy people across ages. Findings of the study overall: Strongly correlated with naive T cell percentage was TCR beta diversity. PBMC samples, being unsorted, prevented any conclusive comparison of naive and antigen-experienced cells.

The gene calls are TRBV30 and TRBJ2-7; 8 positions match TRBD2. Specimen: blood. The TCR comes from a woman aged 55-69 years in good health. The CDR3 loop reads CAWRTGRASYEQYF. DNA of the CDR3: TGTGCCTGGAGGACCGGGAGGGCCTCCTACGAGCAGTACTTC. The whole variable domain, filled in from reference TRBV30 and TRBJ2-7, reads SQTIHQWPATLVQPVGSPLSLECTVEGTSNPNLYWYRQAAGRGLQLLFYSVGIGQISSEVPQNLSASRPQDRQFILSSKKLLLSDSGFYLCAWRTGRASYEQYFGPGTRLTVT.